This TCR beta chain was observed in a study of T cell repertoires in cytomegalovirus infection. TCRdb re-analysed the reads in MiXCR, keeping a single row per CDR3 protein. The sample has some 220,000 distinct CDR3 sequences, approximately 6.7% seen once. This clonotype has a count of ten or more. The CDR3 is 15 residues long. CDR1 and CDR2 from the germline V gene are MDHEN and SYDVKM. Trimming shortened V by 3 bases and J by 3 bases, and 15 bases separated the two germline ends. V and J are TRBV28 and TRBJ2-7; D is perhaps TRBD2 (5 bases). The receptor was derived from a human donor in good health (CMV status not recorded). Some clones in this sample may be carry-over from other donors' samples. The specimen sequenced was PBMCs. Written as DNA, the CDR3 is TGTGCCAGCAGTTTCGGGGTGACGCCTTACTACGAGCAGTACTTC. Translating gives CASSFGVTPYYEQYF.